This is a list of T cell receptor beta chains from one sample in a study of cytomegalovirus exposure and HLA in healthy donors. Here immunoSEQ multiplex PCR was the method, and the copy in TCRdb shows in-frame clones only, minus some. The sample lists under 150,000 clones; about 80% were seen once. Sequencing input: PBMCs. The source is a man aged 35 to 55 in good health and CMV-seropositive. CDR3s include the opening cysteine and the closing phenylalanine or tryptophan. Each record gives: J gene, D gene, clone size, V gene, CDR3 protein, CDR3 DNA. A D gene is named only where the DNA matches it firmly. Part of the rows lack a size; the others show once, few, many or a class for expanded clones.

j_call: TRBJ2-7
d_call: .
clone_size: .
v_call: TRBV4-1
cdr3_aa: CASSQTQGAPEQYF
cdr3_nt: TGCGCCAGCAGCCAAACACAGGGAGCCCCCGAGCAGTACTTC

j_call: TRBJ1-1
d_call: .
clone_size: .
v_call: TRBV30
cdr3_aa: CAWAMNTEAFF
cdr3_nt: TGTGCCTGGGCTATGAACACTGAAGCTTTCTTT

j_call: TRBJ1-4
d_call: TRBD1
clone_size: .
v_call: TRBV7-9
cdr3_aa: CASSTYRDRGRGSEKLFF
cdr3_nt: TGTGCCAGCAGCACCTACCGGGACAGGGGGCGCGGGTCTGAAAAACTGTTTTTT

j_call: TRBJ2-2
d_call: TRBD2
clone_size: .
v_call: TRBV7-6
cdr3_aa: CASTLSGREDTGELFF
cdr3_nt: TGTGCCAGCACCCTGAGCGGGAGAGAGGACACCGGGGAGCTGTTTTTT

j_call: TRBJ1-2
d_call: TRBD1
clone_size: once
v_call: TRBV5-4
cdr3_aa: CASSPRGGTGGRYGYTF
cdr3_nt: TGTGCCAGCAGCCCCCGGGGCGGGACAGGGGGCCGCTATGGCTACACCTTC

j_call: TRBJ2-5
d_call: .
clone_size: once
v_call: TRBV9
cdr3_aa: CASSLKGESQETQYF
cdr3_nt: TGTGCCAGCAGCCTCAAAGGGGAAAGCCAAGAGACCCAGTACTTC

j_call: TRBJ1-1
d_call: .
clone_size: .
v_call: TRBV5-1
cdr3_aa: CASSTEQVGTEAFF
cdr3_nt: TGCGCCAGCAGCACGGAACAGGTAGGGACTGAAGCTTTCTTT

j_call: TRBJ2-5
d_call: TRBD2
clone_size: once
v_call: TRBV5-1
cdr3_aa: CASSHRLAGGPIQETQYF
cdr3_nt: TGCGCCAGCAGCCATAGACTAGCGGGAGGGCCCATCCAAGAGACCCAGTACTTC

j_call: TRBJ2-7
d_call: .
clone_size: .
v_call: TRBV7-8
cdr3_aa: CASSSDLASGTSEQYF
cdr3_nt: TGTGCCAGCAGCTCCGATTTAGCCTCAGGAACTAGTGAGCAGTACTTC

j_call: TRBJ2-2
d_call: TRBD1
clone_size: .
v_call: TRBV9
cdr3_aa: CASSKVTGSAGWLFF
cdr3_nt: TGTGCCAGCAGTAAGGTGACAGGGTCTGCAGGGTGGCTGTTTTTT

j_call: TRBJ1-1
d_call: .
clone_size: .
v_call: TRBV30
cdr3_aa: CAWTGGNGDTEAFF
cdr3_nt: TGTGCCTGGACAGGAGGCAACGGAGACACTGAAGCTTTCTTT

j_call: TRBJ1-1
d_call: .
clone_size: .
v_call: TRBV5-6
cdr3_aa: CASSLGSGRQAFF
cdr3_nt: TGTGCCAGCAGCTTGGGTTCAGGGCGTCAAGCTTTCTTT

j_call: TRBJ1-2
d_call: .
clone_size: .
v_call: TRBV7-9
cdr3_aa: CASSLGQSYYGYTF
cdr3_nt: TGTGCCAGCAGCTTAGGACAGTCTTACTATGGCTACACCTTC

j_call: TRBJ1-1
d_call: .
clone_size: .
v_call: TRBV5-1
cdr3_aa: CASSLGIPGDTEAFF
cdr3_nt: TGCGCCAGCAGCTTGGGGATACCGGGGGACACTGAAGCTTTCTTT

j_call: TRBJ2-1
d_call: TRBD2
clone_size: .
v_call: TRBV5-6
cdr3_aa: CASSLTLLAGHNEQFF
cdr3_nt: TGTGCCAGCAGCTTAACCCTTCTAGCGGGGCACAATGAGCAGTTCTTC

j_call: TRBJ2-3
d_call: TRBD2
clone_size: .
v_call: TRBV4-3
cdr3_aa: CASSQEGSGAKPSTQYF
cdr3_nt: TGCGCCAGCAGCCAAGAAGGTAGCGGGGCCAAACCCAGTACGCAGTATTTT

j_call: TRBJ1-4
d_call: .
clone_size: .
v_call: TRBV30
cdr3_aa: CAWGGGSRLPATNEKLFF
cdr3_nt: TGTGCCTGGGGTGGAGGATCACGATTACCCGCAACTAATGAAAAACTGTTTTTT

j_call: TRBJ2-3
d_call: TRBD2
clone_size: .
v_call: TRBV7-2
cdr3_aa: CASSEPLGLAGGDTQYF
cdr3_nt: TGTGCCAGCAGCGAGCCCCTGGGGCTAGCGGGGGGAGATACGCAGTATTTT

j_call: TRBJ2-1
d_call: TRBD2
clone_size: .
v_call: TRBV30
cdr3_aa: CAWSLSGGVDEQFF
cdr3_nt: TGTGCCTGGAGTCTTAGCGGGGGGGTTGATGAGCAGTTCTTC

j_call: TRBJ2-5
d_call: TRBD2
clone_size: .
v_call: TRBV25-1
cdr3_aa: CASRTRGEGRAQYF
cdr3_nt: TGTGCCAGCAGGACGCGGGGGGAGGGCCGGGCCCAGTACTTC

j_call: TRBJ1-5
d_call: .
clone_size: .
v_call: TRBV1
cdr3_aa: CTSSQTRDRGLGQPQHF
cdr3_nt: TGCACCAGCAGCCAAACCCGGGACAGGGGGCTCGGTCAGCCCCAGCATTTT

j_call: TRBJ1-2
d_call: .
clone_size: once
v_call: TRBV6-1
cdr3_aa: CASSTMELGYTF
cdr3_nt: TGTGCCAGCAGTACCATGGAGTTGGGCTACACCTTC

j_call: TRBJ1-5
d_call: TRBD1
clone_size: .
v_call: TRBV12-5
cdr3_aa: CASGSRTGIIPQLQHF
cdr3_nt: TGTGCTAGTGGTTCCCGGACAGGGATAATTCCACAGCTCCAGCATTTT

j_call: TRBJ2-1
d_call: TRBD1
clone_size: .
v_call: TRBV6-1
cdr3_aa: CASRAHRGAWNEQFF
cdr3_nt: TGTGCCAGCAGGGCCCACAGGGGAGCGTGGAATGAGCAGTTCTTC

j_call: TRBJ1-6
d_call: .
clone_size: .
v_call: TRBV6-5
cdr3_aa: CASRTSGPNSPLHF
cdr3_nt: TGTGCCAGCAGGACGTCAGGCCCGAATTCACCCCTCCACTTT

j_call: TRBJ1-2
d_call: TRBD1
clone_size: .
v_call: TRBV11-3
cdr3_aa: CASSTTGQANYGYTF
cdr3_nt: TGTGCCAGCAGCACGACGGGACAGGCAAACTATGGCTACACCTTC

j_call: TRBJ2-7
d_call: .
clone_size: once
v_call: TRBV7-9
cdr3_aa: CASSFSGGYEQYF
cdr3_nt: TGTGCCAGCAGCTTTAGTGGCGGGTACGAGCAGTACTTC

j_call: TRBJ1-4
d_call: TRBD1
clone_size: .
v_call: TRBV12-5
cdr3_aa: CASGLGVGQGTWEKLFF
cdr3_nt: TGTGCTAGTGGTTTGGGCGTGGGACAGGGGACGTGGGAAAAACTGTTTTTT

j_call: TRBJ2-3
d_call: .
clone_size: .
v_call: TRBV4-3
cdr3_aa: CASSQDPTHASTDTQYF
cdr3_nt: TGCGCCAGCAGCCAAGATCCTACTCACGCTAGCACAGATACGCAGTATTTT

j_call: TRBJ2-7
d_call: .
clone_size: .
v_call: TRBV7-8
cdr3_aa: CASSLRWRTYEQYF
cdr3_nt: TGTGCCAGCAGCTTACGCTGGCGGACCTACGAGCAGTACTTC

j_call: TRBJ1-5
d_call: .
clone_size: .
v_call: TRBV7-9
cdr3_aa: CASSPLGDGGRPQHF
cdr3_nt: TGTGCCAGCAGCCCTCTAGGAGATGGCGGCCGGCCCCAGCATTTT

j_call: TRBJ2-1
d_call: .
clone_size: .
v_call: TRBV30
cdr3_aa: CAWSVGGLGEQFF
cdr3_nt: TGTGCCTGGAGTGTTGGCGGGCTGGGGGAGCAGTTCTTC

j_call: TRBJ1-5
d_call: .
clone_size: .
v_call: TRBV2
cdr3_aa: CASMAGYSNQPQHF
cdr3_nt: TGTGCCAGCATGGCAGGGTATAGCAATCAGCCCCAGCATTTT

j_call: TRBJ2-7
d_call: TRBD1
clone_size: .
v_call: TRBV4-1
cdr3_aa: CASSFANTGERYEQYF
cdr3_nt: TGCGCCAGCAGCTTCGCTAATACAGGGGAGCGATACGAGCAGTACTTC

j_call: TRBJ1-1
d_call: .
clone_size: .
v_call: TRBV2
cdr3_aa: CASSARAKAFF
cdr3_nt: TGTGCCAGCAGTGCCAGGGCTAAGGCTTTCTTT